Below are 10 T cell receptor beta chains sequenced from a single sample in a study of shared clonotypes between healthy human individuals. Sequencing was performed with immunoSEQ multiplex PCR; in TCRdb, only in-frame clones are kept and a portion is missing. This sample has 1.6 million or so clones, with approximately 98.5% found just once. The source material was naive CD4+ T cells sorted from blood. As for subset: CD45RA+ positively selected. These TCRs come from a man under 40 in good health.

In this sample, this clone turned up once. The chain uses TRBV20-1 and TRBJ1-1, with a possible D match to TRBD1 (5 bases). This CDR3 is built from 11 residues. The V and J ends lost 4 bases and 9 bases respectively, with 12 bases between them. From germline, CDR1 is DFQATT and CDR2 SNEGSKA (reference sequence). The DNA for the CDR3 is TGCAGTGCTACCTCTACAGGAAAAGCTTTCTTT. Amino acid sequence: CSATSTGKAFF.

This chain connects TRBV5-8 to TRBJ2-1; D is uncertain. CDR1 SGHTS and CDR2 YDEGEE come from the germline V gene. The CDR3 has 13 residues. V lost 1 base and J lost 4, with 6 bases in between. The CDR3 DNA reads TGTGCCAGCAGCTTGTTCACATACAATGAGCAGTTCTTC. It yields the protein CASSLFTYNEQFF.

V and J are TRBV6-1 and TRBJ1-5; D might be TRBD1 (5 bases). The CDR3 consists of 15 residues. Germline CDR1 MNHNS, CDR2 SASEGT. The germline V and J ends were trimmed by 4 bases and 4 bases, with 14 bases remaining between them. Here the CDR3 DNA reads TGTGCCAGCAGTGTACTGGGGCAGCTTAATCAGCCCCAGCATTTT. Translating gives CASSVLGQLNQPQHF.

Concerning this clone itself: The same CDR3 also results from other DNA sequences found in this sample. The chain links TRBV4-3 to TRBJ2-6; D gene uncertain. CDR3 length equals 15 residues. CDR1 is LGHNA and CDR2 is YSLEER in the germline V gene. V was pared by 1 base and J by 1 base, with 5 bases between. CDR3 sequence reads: CASSQGSSGANVLTF. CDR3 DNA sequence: TGCGCCAGCAGCCAAGGGTCGTCTGGGGCCAACGTCCTGACTTTC.

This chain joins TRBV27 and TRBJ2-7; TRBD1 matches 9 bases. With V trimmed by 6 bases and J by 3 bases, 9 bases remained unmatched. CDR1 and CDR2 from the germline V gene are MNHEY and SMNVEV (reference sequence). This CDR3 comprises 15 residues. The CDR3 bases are TGTGCCAGCAGAACCAGGTGGGACAGGGTCTACGAGCAGTACTTC. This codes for CASRTRWDRVYEQYF.

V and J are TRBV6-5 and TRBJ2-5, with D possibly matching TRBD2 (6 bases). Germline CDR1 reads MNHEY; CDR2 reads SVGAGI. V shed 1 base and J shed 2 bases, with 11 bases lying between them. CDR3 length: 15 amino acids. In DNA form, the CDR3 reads TGTGCCAGCAGTTACTTCGGACTAACACAAGAGACCCAGTACTTC. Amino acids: CASSYFGLTQETQYF.

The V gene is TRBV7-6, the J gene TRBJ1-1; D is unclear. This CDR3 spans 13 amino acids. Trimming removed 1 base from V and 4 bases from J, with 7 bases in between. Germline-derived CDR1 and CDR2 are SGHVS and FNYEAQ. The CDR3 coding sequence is TGTGCCAGCAGCTTAGGCGGCGGCACTGAAGCTTTCTTT. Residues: CASSLGGGTEAFF.

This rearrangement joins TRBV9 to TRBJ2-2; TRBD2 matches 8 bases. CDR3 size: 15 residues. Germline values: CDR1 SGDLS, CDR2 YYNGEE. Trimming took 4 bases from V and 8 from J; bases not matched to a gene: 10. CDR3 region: CASSLTSGASGELFF. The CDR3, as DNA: TGTGCCAGCAGCTTAACTAGCGGTGCTTCGGGGGAGCTGTTTTTT.

CDR3 sequence: CASITRRQENTEAFF. For the CDR3, the DNA is TGTGCCAGCATCACGAGGAGACAGGAGAACACTGAAGCTTTCTTT. The chain is built from TRBV5-6 and TRBJ1-1, with D perhaps matching TRBD1 (6 bases). Trimming removed 6 bases from V and 1 base from J, with 16 bases in between. Germline CDR1 is SGHDT and CDR2 is YYEEEE. This CDR3 is built from 15 residues. The full variable domain, completed using reference TRBV5-6 and TRBJ1-1, is DAGVTQSPTHLIKTRGQQVTLRCSPKSGHDTVSWYQQALGQGPQFIFQYYEEEERQRGNFPDRFSGHQFPNYSSELNVNALLLGDSALYLCASITRRQENTEAFFGQGTRLTVV.

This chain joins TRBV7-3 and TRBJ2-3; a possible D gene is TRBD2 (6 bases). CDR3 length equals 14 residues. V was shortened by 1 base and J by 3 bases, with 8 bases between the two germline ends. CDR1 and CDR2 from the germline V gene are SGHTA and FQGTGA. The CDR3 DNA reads TGTGCCAGCAGCTTAAGGGGGACTACAGATACGCAGTATTTT. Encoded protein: CASSLRGTTDTQYF.